The text below deals with one TCR beta chain. The target of this receptor is not known. There are no base qualities to consult, and no much larger clone falls within one base. The CDR3 regions of human TCRbeta chains were analyzed by immunosequencing. Processing in the source paper ran as follows. TCRs in the repertoires were matched against a reference library of SARS-CoV-2-specific TCRs that had been generated with the MIRA antigen-specificity platform. Breadth meant the fraction of unique TCRs that were SARS-CoV-2-associated, whereas depth meant the fraction of total T cells that were SARS-CoV-2-associated. Using the MIRA data, each spike-specific TCR was mapped to the spike region that the TCR reacts to and placed in a CD4 or CD8 class. Log10-transformed breadth and depth values were compared by one-way ANOVA with Sidak's multiple comparisons tests. TCRdb limited this immuneACCESS table to in-frame rearrangements with V and J called. A share of clones is missing; checked studies link under half to unresolved V genes, and the rest is unexplained. V, J and clone size are taken as reported in that table, and D and trimming were inferred from the DNA itself. For this sample there are tens of thousands of clones; more than 85% appear just once. The ten largest clones take up approximately 8% of the sample.

The sample belongs to a study of T cell responses to AZD1222 COVID-19 vaccine listed by TCRdb under 2021. Study-level background: TCR sequencing was performed for approximately 240 trial participants, of whom about 200 were given two doses of AZD1222 and some 26 were given two doses of MenACWY control vaccine. Trial participants were enrolled by age into 18-55, 56-69 and 70-plus year subgroups, with roughly 160, 29 and 62 TCR-sequenced participants respectively.

The CDR3 starts with the cysteine, ends with the phenylalanine, and has 13 residues. Kept here is only the CDR3 DNA, which spans 39 bases and is read in frame from base 1. For CDR1 and CDR2, the germline V gene (reference sequence) lists LNHDA and SQIVND. V gives up 6 bases and J gives up 1 base, and the segment between their germline ends measures 9 bases. What the work shows at the level of the full study, not this receptor alone: Because no samples from the day 14 peak response were available, repertoires could be characterized only after the peak T cell response. Reportedly, almost half of the unique spike-specific TCRs recognized epitopes lying outside the regions that are mutated in the B.1.351 and B.1.1.7 variants. In the small 56-69-year group, the increase in depth fell short of significance, most likely because of low power. Vaccine-associated CD4 TCRs spanned the whole spike protein, with dominant responses in regions 160-218 and 743-854. Most participants were white British and females outnumbered males, and the authors suggested that clonal diversity may have been underestimated. After two AZD1222 doses, spike-specific TCR breadth and depth were significantly higher than at day 0 and than in MenACWY recipients. Only a handful of AZD1222 recipients were SARS-CoV-2 seropositive at baseline, limiting conclusions about previously exposed vaccinees.

The intended sense of this specimen's time point label: about 28 days (+/-7) after the second vaccine dose. AZD1222 recipients whose second dose came at about 4 weeks and those whose second dose came at about 12 weeks were combined into one group, since spike-specific TCR depth and breadth did not differ between the two schedules. The vaccinee samples were drawn from two UK trials, COV001 and COV002, one of which was a single-blind randomized controlled phase 2/3 trial testing AZD1222 (ChAdOx1 nCoV-19) in healthy adults. Trial participant PBMC samples were collected at day 0 and day 28 after the second dose for TCRbeta chain sequencing.

The material was peripheral blood, obtained 28 days after the second AZD1222 dose. The chain joins TRBV19 to TRBJ2-5, with the D gene not clear enough to name. The clonotype was recovered from an adult who received the AZD1222 COVID-19 vaccine. The bases are TGTGCCAGTAGCCCTGGCTTCCAAGAGACCCAGTACTTC. It is translated as CASSPGFQETQYF.